Presented here are 4 T cell receptor beta chains from one specimen sequenced in a study of cytomegalovirus exposure and HLA in healthy donors. The PCR had 60 Vbeta and 13 Jbeta primers. Generated by immunoSEQ multiplex PCR, the TCRdb table keeps only in-frame clones and is missing some. Of 150,000 or so clones listed, roughly 81% are singletons. Sequencing was performed on PBMCs. These receptors originate from a woman aged 18-35 years in good health and CMV-seropositive.

This rearrangement joins TRBV9 to TRBJ2-1; the match to TRBD2 covers 11 bases. The CDR3 has 15 residues. Trimming at V came to 1 base and at J to 6 bases, leaving 3 bases not matched to a gene. Germline-derived CDR1 and CDR2 are SGDLS and YYNGEE. CDR3 region: CASSVISGGANEQFF. CDR3 coding DNA: TGTGCCAGCAGCGTAATTAGCGGGGGGGCCAATGAGCAGTTCTTC.

This clone was seen a single time. The chain recombines TRBV10-3 with TRBJ2-2; 8 bases are shared with TRBD1. The J segment lost 6 bases and the V segment lost 3 bases, leaving 12 bases of the junction unmatched. In germline, CDR1 is ENHRY, CDR2 SYGVKD. CDR3 length equals 17 residues. This CDR3 reads CAISESTGARGAGELFF. CDR3 bases: TGTGCCATCAGTGAATCGACAGGGGCTCGAGGCGCCGGGGAGCTGTTTTTT.

This chain connects TRBV5-5 to TRBJ1-2; 7 bases agree with TRBD1. The CDR3 sequence is 16 residues long. Trimming took 0 bases from V and 1 from J; bases not matched to a gene: 6. Germline V gene lookup returns CDR1 SGHKS and CDR2 YYEKEE (reference sequence). CDR3 protein: CASSLGGTGVNYGYTF. The CDR3 DNA follows: TGTGCCAGCAGCTTGGGTGGAACAGGGGTTAACTATGGCTACACCTTC.

This clone was seen once. The sample carries other DNA sequences with the same CDR3. The chain has TRBV30 and TRBJ1-2; TRBD1 is a possible D gene (5 bases). CDR1 is GTSNPN, CDR2 SVGIG, per germline (reference sequence). The CDR3 contains 10 residues. V was cut by 7 bases and J by 7 bases, with 10 bases left in between. CDR3: CASLGGGYTF. CDR3 bases: TGTGCCTCACTCGGGGGTGGCTACACCTTC.